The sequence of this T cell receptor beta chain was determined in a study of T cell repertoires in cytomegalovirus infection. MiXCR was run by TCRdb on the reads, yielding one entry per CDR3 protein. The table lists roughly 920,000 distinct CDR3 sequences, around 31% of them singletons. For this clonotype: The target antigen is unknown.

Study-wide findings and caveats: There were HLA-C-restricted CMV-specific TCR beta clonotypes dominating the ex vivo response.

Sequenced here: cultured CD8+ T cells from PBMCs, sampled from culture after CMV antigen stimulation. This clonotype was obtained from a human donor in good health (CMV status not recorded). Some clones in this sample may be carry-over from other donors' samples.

CDR3: CASSLKFALGHRGNQPQHF. In DNA, the CDR3 is TGTGCCAGCAGCTTAAAGTTCGCGTTAGGGCATAGGGGGAATCAGCCCCAGCATTTT. This chain uses TRBV7-3 with TRBJ1-5, with a weak D call TRBD1 (6 bases). Deletions cut 1 base from V and 4 bases from J, with 23 bases between. Germline CDR1 is SGHTA and CDR2 is FQGTGA. The CDR3 has 19 residues.